This paragraph covers one T cell receptor beta chain sequence. The data originate from a study of blood T cell repertoires in COVID-19. Study-wide context: Acute and convalescent COVID-19 specimens originated in the United States, Italy and Spain. PBMCs, B-cell-depleted T cells, or T cells provided the cDNA or gDNA that made up the material.

The V gene lost 0 bases and the J gene lost 7 bases, with 10 bases spanning the gap. From germline, CDR1 is SNHLY and CDR2 FYNNEI. The length of the CDR3 is 14 residues. In the original processing: Estimation of nucleated cell counts was performed using reference gene primer amplification. Sequencing used immunoSEQ multiplex PCR; TCRdb keeps in-frame clones, though not all of them. Clone size and the V and J calls come from that table; the DNA yielded D and trimming. The table records about 25,000 clones, about 91% of them present only once. Material: peripheral blood. The chain couples TRBV2 to TRBJ2-1, with unresolved D. This TCR derives from a man in his sixties or seventies with acute or convalescent COVID-19. The CDR3 nucleotides read TGTGCCAGCAGTGAAGCGGGCCTGAAAAATGAGCAGTTCTTC. Protein: CASSEAGLKNEQFF.